This T cell receptor (beta chain) emerged from a study of T cells after yellow fever vaccination. The TCR cDNA carried a universal primer site and UMIs from 5'RACE template switching. TCRdb passed the 5' RACE reads through MiXCR, listing each CDR3 protein once. The sample contains 450,000 to 550,000 distinct CDR3 sequences, 21% of which appear only once. The CDR3 length is 14 residues. With 6 bases removed from V and 3 bases from J, the gap between germline ends came to 12 bases. Germline V gives CDR1 MNHNS, CDR2 SASEGT. The sequence was obtained from a man younger than 35 who received the YFV17D yellow fever vaccine. The rearrangement uses TRBV6-1 and TRBJ1-5, with D possibly TRBD1 on 5 matching bases. Sequences were derived from PBMCs, sampled roughly 20 days after the first yellow fever vaccination. CDR3 coding DNA: TGTGCCAGCAGCCCTCGACAGTACAATCAGCCCCAGCATTTT. Protein product: CASSPRQYNQPQHF.